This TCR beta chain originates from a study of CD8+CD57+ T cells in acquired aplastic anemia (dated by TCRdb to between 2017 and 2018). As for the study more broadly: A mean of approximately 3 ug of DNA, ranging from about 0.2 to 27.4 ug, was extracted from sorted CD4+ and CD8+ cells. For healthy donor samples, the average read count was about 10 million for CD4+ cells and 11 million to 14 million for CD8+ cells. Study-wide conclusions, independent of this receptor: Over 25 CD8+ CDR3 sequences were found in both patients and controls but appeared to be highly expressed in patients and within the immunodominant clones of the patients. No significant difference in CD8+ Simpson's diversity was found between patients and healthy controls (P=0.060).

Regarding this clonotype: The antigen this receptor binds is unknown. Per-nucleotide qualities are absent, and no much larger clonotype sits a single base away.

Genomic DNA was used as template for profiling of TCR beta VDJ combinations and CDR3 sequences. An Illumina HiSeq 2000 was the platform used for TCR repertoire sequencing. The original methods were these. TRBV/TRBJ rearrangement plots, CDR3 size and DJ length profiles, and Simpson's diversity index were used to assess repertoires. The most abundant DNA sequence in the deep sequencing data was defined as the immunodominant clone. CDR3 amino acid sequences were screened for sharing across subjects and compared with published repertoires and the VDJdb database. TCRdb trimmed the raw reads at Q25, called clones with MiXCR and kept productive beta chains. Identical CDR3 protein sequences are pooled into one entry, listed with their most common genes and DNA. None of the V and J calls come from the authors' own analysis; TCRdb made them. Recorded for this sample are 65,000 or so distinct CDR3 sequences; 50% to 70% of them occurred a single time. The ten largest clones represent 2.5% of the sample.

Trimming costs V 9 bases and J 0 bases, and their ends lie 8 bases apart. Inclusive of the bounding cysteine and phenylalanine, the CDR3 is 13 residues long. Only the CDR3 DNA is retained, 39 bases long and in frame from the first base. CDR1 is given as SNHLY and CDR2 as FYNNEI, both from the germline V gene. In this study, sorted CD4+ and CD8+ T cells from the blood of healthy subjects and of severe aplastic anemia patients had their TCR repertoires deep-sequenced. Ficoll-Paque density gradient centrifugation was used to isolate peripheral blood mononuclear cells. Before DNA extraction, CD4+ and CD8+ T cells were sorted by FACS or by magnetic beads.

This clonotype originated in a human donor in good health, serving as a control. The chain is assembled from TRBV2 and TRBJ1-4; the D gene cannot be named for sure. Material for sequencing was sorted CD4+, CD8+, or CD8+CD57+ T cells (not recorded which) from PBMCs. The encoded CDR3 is CARKFATNEKLFF. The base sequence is TGTGCCAGAAAATTTGCAACTAATGAAAAACTGTTTTTT. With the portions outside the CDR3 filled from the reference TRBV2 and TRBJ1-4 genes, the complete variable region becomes EPEVTQTPSHQVTQMGQEVILRCVPISNHLYFYWYRQILGQKVEFLVSFYNNEISEKSEIFDDQFSVERPDGSNFTLKIRSTKLEDSAMYFCARKFATNEKLFFGSGTQLSVL.